The source of this T cell receptor (beta chain) is a study of response to subunit inactivated influenza vaccine. Overall study findings and caveats: After each seasonal influenza vaccination, few new T cells are recruited, the authors suggested.

This clonotype was detected a few times. Its matching antigen is unknown. V trimming: 6 bases; J trimming: 4 bases; junction bases outside the gene matches: 10. Germline V gene lookup returns CDR1 MNHNS and CDR2 SASEGT. This CDR3 is 16 amino acids long. TCRdb processed the RT-PCR reads anew with MiXCR; each CDR3 protein has one entry. The sample lists about 800,000 distinct CDR3 sequences, 21% occurring once. J is TRBJ2-7 and V is TRBV6-1; TRBD2 matches 12 bases. Sample: PBMCs from blood, taken about 5 days after vaccination. The TCR comes from a man aged 50 or older who received an inactivated influenza vaccine. The chain's CDR3 is CASRPSSGRAMYEQYF. The CDR3 DNA is TGTGCCAGCAGGCCCTCTAGCGGGAGGGCCATGTACGAGCAGTACTTC.